This T cell receptor (beta chain) emerged from a study of blood T cell repertoires in COVID-19. The wider study: COVID-19 samples from acute and convalescent phases originated in the United States, Italy and Spain. Sources were T cells, B-cell-depleted T cells, or PBMCs; the material itself was cDNA or gDNA.

The germline V gene encodes CDR1 LNHDA and CDR2 SQIVND (reference sequence). The CDR3 runs 19 residues. With V trimmed by 8 bases and J by 9 bases, 22 bases remained unmatched. How the authors handled the data: Reference gene primer amplification yielded estimated nucleated cell counts. The table came from immunoSEQ multiplex PCR; TCRdb's copy has only in-frame clones and leaves some out. That table supplies the V and J calls and clone size; D and trimming were determined from the DNA. The sample has under 150,000 clones, 88% seen once. The genes are TRBV19 and TRBJ2-2, with 12 nucleotides matching TRBD2. This TCR derives from a human donor in a cohort sampled during active COVID-19. The specimen was peripheral blood. The CDR3 DNA sequence: TGTGCCAGTTCTGCCCGATTCTCTAGCGGGGGGGCCGGGTCGTGGGAGCTGTTTTTT. It specifies CASSARFSSGGAGSWELFF.